This T cell receptor (beta chain) was retrieved from a study of T-cell memory formation after mild COVID-19. 5'RACE with constant-segment primers yielded barcoded, UMI-tagged TCR alpha and TCR beta cDNA libraries. TCRdb independently ran MiXCR on the 5' RACE reads; one entry per CDR3 protein. The sample holds approximately 400,000 distinct CDR3 sequences, about a sixth seen once. Germline CDR1 reads SGHRS; CDR2 reads YFSETQ. CDR3 length equals 13 residues. The V end was cut by 4 bases, the J end by 4 bases, with 9 bases between. Study-level points and caveats: There were some responding clones in pre-infection memory, which suggested that cross-reactive memory had joined. Contracting CD4+ clones were located mainly in CM and EM, and CD8+ clones in EMRA. Clones shrinking between day 15 and 85 showed a balanced CD4/CD8 split, and those that grew later tilted toward CD4+.

Comment on this clonotype: Its antigen is not known.

Sequencing was carried out using PBMCs or a T cell subset sorted from them (not recorded which). V gene TRBV5-1 combines with J gene TRBJ2-1; possibly TRBD1 for D (6 bases). This clonotype originated in a man between 18 and 35 years old who had mild COVID-19 (a few samples of this study predate the infection). Cell type and time point are not known. CDR3 nucleotide sequence: TGCGCCAGCAGCCGACAGGAGTACAATGAGCAGTTCTTC. It codes for CASSRQEYNEQFF.